This passage covers 16 T cell receptor beta chains from one sample sequenced in a study of breast tumors, draining lymph nodes, adjacent tissues. TCRdb redid the calling of the multiplex PCR reads with MiXCR, one entry per CDR3 protein. The sample has approximately 13,000 distinct CDR3 sequences; roughly 50% are singletons. The sample consisted of tumor-adjacent breast tissue. Every receptor here comes from a female donor with breast cancer. Some clones in this sample may be carry-over from other donors' samples.

A note on this clonotype: One end of the junction is discordant with germline, which a read error may explain. The chain uses TRBV18 and TRBJ2-3; 12 bases are a match to TRBD1. The CDR3 loop spans 18 amino acids. Germline values: CDR1 KGHSH, CDR2 LQKENI. The CDR3 bases are TGTGCCAGCTCACCACGGGACAGGGGGCCTTTTAGCACAGATACGCAGTGTTTT. Residues: CASSPRDRGPFSTDTQCF.

This clonotype is medium-sized within its sample. The gene calls are TRBV12-5 and TRBJ1-5, with D perhaps matching TRBD1 (5 bases). Germline V gene lookup returns CDR1 LGHNT and CDR2 FRNRAP. V dropped 3 bases and J dropped 5 bases, with 11 bases sitting between them. The CDR3 covers 14 residues. The CDR3 nucleotides read TGTGCTAGTGGTTTCCTCCAGGGACATCAGCCCCAGCATTTT. It encodes CASGFLQGHQPQHF.

This clonotype was counted many times. The chain uses TRBV5-1 and TRBJ2-5; 7 bases match TRBD1. CDR1 is SGHRS and CDR2 is YFSETQ in the germline V gene. This CDR3 is built from 15 residues. The J segment lost 4 bases and the V segment lost 0 bases, leaving 6 bases of the junction unmatched. The CDR3 region has the DNA TGCGCCAGCAGCTTGGTTGGGCCAGGGGGAGAGACCCAGTACTTC. The encoded protein is CASSLVGPGGETQYF.

This clonotype was found a few times. The rearrangement uses TRBV7-2 and TRBJ1-5, with no clear D. The CDR3 contains 13 residues. V shed 1 base and J shed 0 bases, with 1 base lying between them. The germline V gene encodes CDR1 SGHTA and CDR2 FQGNSA. The CDR3 nucleotides read TGTGCCAGCAGCTTAGATAGCAATCAGCCCCAGCATTTT. Amino acid sequence: CASSLDSNQPQHF.

The rearrangement joins TRBV20-1 to TRBJ2-5, with D perhaps matching TRBD2 (6 bases). Germline lookup yields CDR1 DFQATT and CDR2 SNEGSKA (reference sequence). The CDR3 has 13 amino acids. V shed 6 bases and J shed 4 bases, with 15 bases lying between them. DNA for the CDR3: TGCAGTGCCAGTGGGGAGGTTTTAGAGACCCAGTACTTC. It yields the protein CSASGEVLETQYF.

The rearrangement joins TRBV24-1 to TRBJ2-5, with TRBD2 matching over 10 bases. Germline V gives CDR1 KGHDR, CDR2 SFDVKD. Losses at the gene ends were 2 bases for V and 6 bases for J; bases not matched to a gene: 5. The CDR3 has 15 amino acids. The CDR3 DNA reads as TGTGCCACCAGTGATTCAGCGGGAGGGTTTAAGACCCAGTACTTC. Its protein product is CATSDSAGGFKTQYF.

The chain recombines TRBV20-1 with TRBJ1-5; the D gene is possibly TRBD1 (6 bases). The CDR3 covers 13 residues. V dropped 1 base and J dropped 5 bases, with 9 bases sitting between them. Germline-derived CDR1 and CDR2 are DFQATT and SNEGSKA (reference sequence). Written as DNA, the CDR3 is TGCAGTGCTAGAGGGACAGTAGATCAGCCCCAGCATTTT. Translating it yields CSARGTVDQPQHF.

This sequence joins TRBV20-1 and TRBJ1-4; 7 bases match TRBD1. The germline V gene encodes CDR1 DFQATT and CDR2 SNEGSKA (reference sequence). Trimming removed 5 bases from V and 12 bases from J; junction bases left unmatched: 15. CDR3 length: 14 residues. For the CDR3, the DNA is TGCAGTGCTCAACTACAGGGCTACCAGGGGGAACTGTTTTTT. Translated: CSAQLQGYQGELFF.

This clonotype turned up a few times. The chain joins TRBV10-3 to TRBJ1-6, with D possibly TRBD1 on 6 matching bases. The length of the CDR3 is 15 residues. The V and J ends lost 7 bases and 3 bases respectively, with 13 bases between them. The germline gives CDR1 ENHRY, CDR2 SYGVKD. CDR3 residues: CAINDRLGYNSPLHF. In DNA form, the CDR3 reads TGTGCCATCAATGACAGGCTGGGCTATAATTCACCCCTCCACTTT.

This clonotype came up a few times. The gene calls are TRBV5-6 and TRBJ2-7, with 11 bases that match TRBD2. The V gene's germline CDR1 is SGHDT and CDR2 YYEEEE. The V and J ends lost 2 bases and 4 bases, in that order; junction bases with no gene match: 5. This CDR3 has 15 amino acids. CDR3 in amino acids: CASSFGTSGWYEQYF. The CDR3 region has the DNA TGTGCCAGCAGCTTCGGGACTAGCGGATGGTACGAGCAGTACTTC.

The chain links TRBV29-1 to TRBJ2-1; D is perhaps TRBD1 (5 bases). The CDR3 runs 14 residues. Germline loops: CDR1 SQVTM, CDR2 ANQGSEA. V lost 3 bases and J lost 4, with 13 bases in between. The CDR3 loop is CSVDTGLQYNEQFF. In DNA form, the CDR3 reads TGCAGCGTTGATACAGGATTACAATACAATGAGCAGTTCTTC.

This clonotype was found once. For the CDR3, the DNA is TGTGCCAGCAGCTTGGCCCGGCCGGGATCCAATCAGCCCCAGCATTTT. The encoded protein is CASSLARPGSNQPQHF. V usage is TRBV5-5 and J usage is TRBJ1-5; no definite D call. Germline CDR1 is SGHKS and CDR2 is YYEKEE (reference sequence). Trimming stripped 0 bases from V and 3 bases from J, with 13 bases between. This CDR3 region has 16 residues.

This clonotype is termed medium-sized. Germline is not matched at one junction end, which may reflect a read error. The gene calls are TRBV9 and TRBJ2-7; D not resolved. The CDR3 covers 13 residues. In germline, CDR1 is SGDLS, CDR2 YYNGEE. This CDR3 reads CASSVGNMGPSCF. In DNA, the CDR3 is TGTGCCAGCAGCGTAGGTAACATGGGCCCTTCATGCTTC.

The chain combines TRBV29-1 with TRBJ1-2; no firm D call. Germline CDR1 is SQVTM and CDR2 is ANQGSEA. Trimming took 3 bases from V and 5 from J, leaving 13 bases between them. The CDR3 has 13 amino acids. The CDR3 region has the DNA TGCAGCGTTGAGTCGGGTACAGCATATGGCTACACCTTC. Protein product: CSVESGTAYGYTF.

The gene calls are TRBV10-2 and TRBJ2-7; TRBD2 is a possible D gene (5 bases). This CDR3 contains 14 residues. Germline assignment: CDR1 WSHSY and CDR2 SAAADI. V dropped 0 bases and J dropped 6 bases, with 12 bases sitting between them. CDR3 sequence reads: CASSESGGSGEQYF. The CDR3 region has the DNA TGCGCCAGCAGTGAGTCTGGAGGATCCGGCGAGCAGTACTTC.

This clonotype has a single count. The chain recombines TRBV6-5 with TRBJ2-7; TRBD2 matches at 8 bases. The junction had 2 bases not matched to a gene; V was cut back by 6 bases and J by 4 bases. Germline-derived CDR1 and CDR2 are MNHEY and SVGAGI. The CDR3 sequence is 12 residues long. CDR3: CASRGTRYEQYF. In DNA form, the CDR3 reads TGTGCCAGCAGGGGGACTAGATACGAGCAGTACTTC.